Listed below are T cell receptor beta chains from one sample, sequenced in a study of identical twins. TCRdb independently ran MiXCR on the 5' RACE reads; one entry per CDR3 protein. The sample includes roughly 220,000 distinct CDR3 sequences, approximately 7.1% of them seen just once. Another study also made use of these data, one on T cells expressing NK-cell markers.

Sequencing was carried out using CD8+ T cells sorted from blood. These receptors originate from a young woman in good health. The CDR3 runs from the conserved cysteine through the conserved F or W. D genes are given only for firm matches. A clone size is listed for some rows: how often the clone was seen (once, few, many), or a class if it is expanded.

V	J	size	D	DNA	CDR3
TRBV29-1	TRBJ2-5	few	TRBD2	TGCAGCCCGGGACTAGCGGATACCTCCCAGACCCAGTACTTC	CSPGLADTSQTQYF
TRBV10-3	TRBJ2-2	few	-	TGTGCCATCAGTGACGACCCGGGACCCTCGAACACCGGGGAGCTGTTTTTT	CAISDDPGPSNTGELFF
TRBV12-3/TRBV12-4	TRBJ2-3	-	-	TGTGCCAGCAGGTTGGGATCCACAGAGACGCAGTATTTT	CASRLGSTETQYF
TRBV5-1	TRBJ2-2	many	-	TGCGCCAGCAGCTTGGGGTGGACCGGGGAGCTGTTTTTT	CASSLGWTGELFF
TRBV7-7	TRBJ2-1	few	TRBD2	TGTGCCAGCAGCTTGGGGAGGGCGGATAATGAGCAGTTCTTC	CASSLGRADNEQFF
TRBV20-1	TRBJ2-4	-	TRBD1	TGCAGTGCTACCGGGACAGATAACATTCAGTACTTC	CSATGTDNIQYF
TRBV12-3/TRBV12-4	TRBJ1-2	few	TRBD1	TGTGCCAGCAGTACCCAGGGGGCGCCTGGCTACACCTTC	CASSTQGAPGYTF
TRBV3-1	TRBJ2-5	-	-	TGTGCCAGCAGCCAAGATCGGCCAGGGGGGCTCCAAGAGACCCAGTACTTC	CASSQDRPGGLQETQYF
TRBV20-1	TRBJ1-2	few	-	TGCAGTGTCCCAGGGACGGTGAACTATGGCTACACCTTC	CSVPGTVNYGYTF
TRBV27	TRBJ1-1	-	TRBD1	TGTGCCAGCAGTCCGACAGGGGACGCTGAAGCTTTCTTT	CASSPTGDAEAFF
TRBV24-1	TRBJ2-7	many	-	TGTGCCACCAGTGATTTGCACGTGGGCCTATACTACGAGCAGTACTTC	CATSDLHVGLYYEQYF
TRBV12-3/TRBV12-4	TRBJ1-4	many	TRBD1	TGTGCCAGCAGTCCCGGACAGGGATGGGGTGAAAAACTGTTTTTT	CASSPGQGWGEKLFF
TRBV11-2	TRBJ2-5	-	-	TGTGCCAGCAGCTTAGTCCCCGGGGTTCGGGGCCAAGAGACCCAGTACTTC	CASSLVPGVRGQETQYF
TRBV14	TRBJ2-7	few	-	TGTGCCAGCAGCAGACGCGGCGGGGAGCAGTACTTC	CASSRRGGEQYF
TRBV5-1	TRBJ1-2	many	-	TGCGCCAGCTCGGAGGTACACGGGGCTTTCCGCGGCTACACCTTC	CASSEVHGAFRGYTF
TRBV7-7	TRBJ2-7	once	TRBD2	TGTGCCAGCAGCTTCGGTGCGGGAGCCCCCGAGCAGTACTTC	CASSFGAGAPEQYF
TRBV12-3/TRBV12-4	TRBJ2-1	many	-	TGTGCCAGCAGCCTATTCGACGTGTACAATGAGCAGTTCTTC	CASSLFDVYNEQFF
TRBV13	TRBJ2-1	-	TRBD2	TGTGCCAGCAGCCCCCCGGGACTAGCTAAAGGGGATGAGCAGTTCTTC	CASSPPGLAKGDEQFF
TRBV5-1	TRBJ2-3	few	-	TGCGCCAGCGCTACAGACCTTGACGGGACCCCAACTTCAACAAACACAGATACGCAGTATTTT	CASATDLDGTPTSTNTDTQYF
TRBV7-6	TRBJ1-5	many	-	TGTGCCAGCAGCCCCCGACTCAACAATCAGCCCCAGCATTTT	CASSPRLNNQPQHF
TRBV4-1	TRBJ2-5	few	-	TGCGCCAGCAGCCAAGAATCAGGGGTATTCGAGACCCAGTACTTC	CASSQESGVFETQYF
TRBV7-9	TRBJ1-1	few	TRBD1	TGTGCCAGCAGCTTTAGGGACAGGGAAGGGTCCCCTGAAGCTTTCTTT	CASSFRDREGSPEAFF
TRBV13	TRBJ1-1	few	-	TGTGCCAGCGGAGGGGTAGAGGAGCCTGAAGCTTTCTTT	CASGGVEEPEAFF
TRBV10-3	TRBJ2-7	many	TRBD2	TGTGCCATCACACTAGCGGGAGGCGAGCAGTACTTC	CAITLAGGEQYF
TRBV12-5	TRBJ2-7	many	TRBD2	TGTGCTAGTGGTCCTCCTCGGGGCGGGAGGGAGTCCTACGAGCAGTACTTC	CASGPPRGGRESYEQYF
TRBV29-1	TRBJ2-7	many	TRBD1	TGCAAGGACAGGCGATCCTACGAGCAGTACTTC	CKDRRSYEQYF